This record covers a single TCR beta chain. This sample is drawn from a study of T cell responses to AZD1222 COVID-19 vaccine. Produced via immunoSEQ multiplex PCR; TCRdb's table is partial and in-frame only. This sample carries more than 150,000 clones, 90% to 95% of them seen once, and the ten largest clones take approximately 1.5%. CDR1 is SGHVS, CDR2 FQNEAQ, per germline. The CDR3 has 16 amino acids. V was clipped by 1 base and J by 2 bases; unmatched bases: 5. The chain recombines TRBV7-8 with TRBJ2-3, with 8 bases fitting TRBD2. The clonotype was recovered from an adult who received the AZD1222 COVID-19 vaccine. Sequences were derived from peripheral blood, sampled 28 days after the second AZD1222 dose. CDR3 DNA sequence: TGTGCCAGCAGCTTAGTCGGCGGGAGGAACACAGATACGCAGTATTTT. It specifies CASSLVGGRNTDTQYF.